Listed below are T cell receptor beta chains from one sample, sequenced in a study of beta chain features in type 1 diabetes. The method was immunoSEQ multiplex PCR; TCRdb's version includes in-frame clones alone and lacks a portion of them. The sample records 300,000 to 350,000 clones, 8% being singletons. Sequencing input: central memory CD4+ T cells from blood. Every receptor here comes from a woman younger than 30 in good health. Both conserved end residues are part of each CDR3. The order of the fields is clone size, D gene, V gene, J gene, CDR3 DNA, CDR3 protein. A D gene is named only where the DNA matches it firmly. Size values are once, few and many counts, or a class for expanded clones, and some rows have none.

size: few; D: TRBD2; V: TRBV27; J: TRBJ2-7; DNA: TGTGCCAGCAGTTCTTCCCGACTAGCGACCTACGAGCAGTACTTC; CDR3: CASSSSRLATYEQYF
size: few; D: -; V: TRBV9; J: TRBJ2-7; DNA: TGTGCCAGCAGCGTCTCCTATAGCCCCTACGAGCAGTACTTC; CDR3: CASSVSYSPYEQYF
size: many; D: TRBD1; V: TRBV7-8; J: TRBJ1-1; DNA: TGTGCCAGCAGCTTAAAGGGCTCAACCGGGACAGGGGGCGTGGGAGCTTTCTTT; CDR3: CASSLKGSTGTGGVGAFF
size: few; D: -; V: TRBV7-3; J: TRBJ1-2; DNA: TGTGCCAGCAGCTTAACGGGAACAGAAAACTATGGCTACACCTTC; CDR3: CASSLTGTENYGYTF
size: -; D: -; V: TRBV18; J: TRBJ2-1; DNA: TGTGCCAGCTCACCGACTAGTGTCGTCTACAATGAGCAGTTCTTC; CDR3: CASSPTSVVYNEQFF
size: -; D: TRBD2; V: TRBV4-3; J: TRBJ2-3; DNA: TGCGCCAGCAGCTCTAGCGGGAGGGCCGGGGGACACACAGATACGCAGTATTTT; CDR3: CASSSSGRAGGHTDTQYF
size: many; D: -; V: TRBV19; J: TRBJ1-5; DNA: TGTGCCAGTAGTCCTCAGGATCAGCCCCAGCATTTT; CDR3: CASSPQDQPQHF
size: -; D: TRBD1; V: TRBV6-5; J: TRBJ2-5; DNA: TGTGCCAGCAGTTACGGGTCCGGGACAGGGCAAGAGACCCAGTACTTC; CDR3: CASSYGSGTGQETQYF
size: -; D: -; V: TRBV11-2; J: TRBJ2-7; DNA: TGTGCCAGCGGCGGAACGTACTACGAGCAGTACTTC; CDR3: CASGGTYYEQYF
size: -; D: TRBD2; V: TRBV7-9; J: TRBJ2-1; DNA: TGTGCCAGCAGAGAACTAGCGGGAGGGCAGGTCAATGAGCAGTTCTTC; CDR3: CASRELAGGQVNEQFF
size: -; D: -; V: TRBV7-9; J: TRBJ2-7; DNA: TGTGCCAGCAGCTTTTCTCTCGAACGGTACGAGCAGTACTTC; CDR3: CASSFSLERYEQYF
size: few; D: -; V: TRBV18; J: TRBJ2-7; DNA: TGTGCCAGCTCACCACCCTGGGGTAGTTCTACGTACGAGCAGTACTTC; CDR3: CASSPPWGSSTYEQYF
size: -; D: -; V: TRBV5-1; J: TRBJ2-1; DNA: TGCGCCAGCAGCCCTATGGGGGAACACAATGAGCAGTTCTTC; CDR3: CASSPMGEHNEQFF
size: many; D: -; V: TRBV6-5; J: TRBJ2-2; DNA: TGTGCCAGCAAGGTTGACACCGGGGAGCTGTTTTTT; CDR3: CASKVDTGELFF
size: few; D: -; V: TRBV28; J: TRBJ2-4; DNA: TGTGCCAGCAGTTTTTCAGGGAACAGAAACATTCAGTACTTC; CDR3: CASSFSGNRNIQYF
size: few; D: TRBD2; V: TRBV2; J: TRBJ2-1; DNA: TGTGCCAGCAGCGCATGGACTAGCAAAACCTACAATGAGCAGTTCTTC; CDR3: CASSAWTSKTYNEQFF
size: few; D: TRBD2; V: TRBV7-9; J: TRBJ2-1; DNA: TGTGCCAGCAGCGCTAGCGGGAGGACTTACAATGAGCAGTTCTTC; CDR3: CASSASGRTYNEQFF
size: few; D: TRBD2; V: TRBV7-2; J: TRBJ2-3; DNA: TGTGCCAGCAGCTTAAGGGGCGGGAGTCCAGATACGCAGTATTTT; CDR3: CASSLRGGSPDTQYF
size: many; D: -; V: TRBV7-2; J: TRBJ2-1; DNA: TGTGCCAGCAGCTTCGACAGAAACAATGAGCAGTTCTTC; CDR3: CASSFDRNNEQFF
size: few; D: -; V: TRBV7-9; J: TRBJ2-2; DNA: TGTGCCAGCAGCTTAGCGCCGAAAACCGGGGAGCTGTTTTTT; CDR3: CASSLAPKTGELFF
size: few; D: TRBD1; V: TRBV29-1; J: TRBJ2-7; DNA: TGCAGCGTTGCCCCGACAGGGGGCTACGAGCAGTACTTC; CDR3: CSVAPTGGYEQYF
size: -; D: -; V: TRBV7-2; J: TRBJ2-3; DNA: TGTGCCAGCAGCTTAAACAGCCGCGATACGCAGTATTTT; CDR3: CASSLNSRDTQYF
size: many; D: TRBD2; V: TRBV28; J: TRBJ2-3; DNA: TGTGCCAGCATGACTAGCGGGAGATCAGATACGCAGTATTTT; CDR3: CASMTSGRSDTQYF